This T cell receptor (beta chain) was observed in a study of T cells after yellow fever vaccination. Germline-derived CDR1 and CDR2 are MNHNY and SVGAGI (reference sequence). V was pared by 5 bases and J by 2 bases, with 12 bases between. The length of the CDR3 is 15 residues. This clonotype was seen only a few times. TCRdb redid the calling of the 5' RACE reads with MiXCR, one entry per CDR3 protein. The sample has some 290,000 distinct CDR3 sequences, approximately 12% seen once. Source: CD4+ T cells sorted from PBMCs, taken 45 days after the yellow fever booster vaccination. The chain links TRBV6-6 to TRBJ2-2; D is uncertain. This receptor was identified in a man aged 18 to 29 who received the YFV17D yellow fever vaccine. The CDR3 region is CASSHTKSNTGELFF. CDR3 nucleotides: TGTGCCAGCAGTCACACAAAATCAAACACCGGGGAGCTGTTTTTT.